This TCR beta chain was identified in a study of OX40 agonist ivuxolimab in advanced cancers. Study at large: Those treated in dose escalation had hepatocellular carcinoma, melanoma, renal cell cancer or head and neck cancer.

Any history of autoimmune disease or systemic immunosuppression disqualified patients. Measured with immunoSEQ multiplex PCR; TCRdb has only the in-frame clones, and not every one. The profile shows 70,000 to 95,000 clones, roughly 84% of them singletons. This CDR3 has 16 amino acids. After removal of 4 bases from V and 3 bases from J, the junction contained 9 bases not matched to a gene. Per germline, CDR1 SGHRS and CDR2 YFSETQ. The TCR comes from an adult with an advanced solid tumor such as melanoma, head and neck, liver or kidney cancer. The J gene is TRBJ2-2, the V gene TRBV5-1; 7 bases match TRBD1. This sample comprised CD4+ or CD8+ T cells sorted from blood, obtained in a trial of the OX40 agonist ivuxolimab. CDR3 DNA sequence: TGCGCCAGCAGCCGCATGGACAGGAGCGACACCGGGGAGCTGTTTTTT. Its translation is CASSRMDRSDTGELFF.